The 2 T cell receptor beta chains below all came from one sample that was sequenced in a study of beta chain features in type 1 diabetes. Study findings and constraints: The study found moderately but significantly shorter TCRB CDR3s in all four CD4+ subsets of Type 1 diabetes patients.

These receptors have no identified antigens. Investigators reverse transcribed all isolated RNA, so they sequenced expressed TCRB transcripts. Clones were sequenced by immunoSEQ multiplex PCR, and TCRdb holds only the in-frame ones, with some missing. This table holds over 20,000 clones, about 52% found once. The sample was stem cell memory CD4+ T cells from blood. All receptors come from a young man with type 1 diabetes.

The chain couples TRBV5-1 to TRBJ2-7, with TRBD1 identical over 8 bases. The CDR3 sequence is 14 residues long. Per the germline V gene, CDR1 is SGHRS and CDR2 is YFSETQ. Germline trimming cut 4 bases from V and 1 base from J; bases unmatched to any gene: 4. The CDR3 bases are TGCGCCAGCAGCACAGGGGACAGGTCCTACGAGCAGTACTTC. It yields the protein CASSTGDRSYEQYF.

This clone was seen a handful of times. The V call is TRBV6-5, the J call TRBJ2-7, with D maybe TRBD1 (6 bases). Germline CDR1 reads MNHEY; CDR2 reads SVGAGI. Trimming shortened V by 6 bases and J by 3 bases, and 15 bases separated the two germline ends. This CDR3 comprises 14 residues. The CDR3 sequence is CASRPGTRIYEQYF. The CDR3 DNA sequence: TGTGCCAGCAGACCCGGGACAAGGATCTACGAGCAGTACTTC.